This is a list of T cell receptor beta chains from one sample in a study of immune evolution from preneoplasia to lung adenocarcinoma. Assay: immunoSEQ multiplex PCR; the TCRdb copy retains only in-frame clones and omits some. The sample lists several thousand clones, roughly four fifths occurring once. Sample: FFPE adjacent normal lung tissue. These receptors originate from a donor aged 70 or over with lung adenocarcinoma. The CDR3 runs from the conserved cysteine through the conserved F or W. D genes are given only for firm matches. Clone size is shown for a subset of rows, as once, few, many or a class of expanded clone.

CDR3aa: CATPAGYTEAFF
CDR3nt: TGTGCCACCCCGGCGGGGTACACTGAAGCTTTCTTT
abundance: few
j_gene: TRBJ1-1
v_gene: TRBV5-6
d_gene: NA

CDR3aa: CASSADGNSYNEQFF
CDR3nt: TGTGCCAGCAGTGCGGACGGGAACTCCTACAATGAGCAGTTCTTC
abundance: NA
j_gene: TRBJ2-1
v_gene: TRBV5-8
d_gene: NA

CDR3aa: CASSLLGGGTYTDTQYF
CDR3nt: TGTGCCAGCAGTTTATTAGGGGGAGGTACCTACACAGATACGCAGTATTTT
abundance: NA
j_gene: TRBJ2-3
v_gene: TRBV27
d_gene: NA

CDR3aa: CASSFLGVAEETQYF
CDR3nt: TGTGCCAGCAGCTTTCTTGGGGTAGCAGAAGAGACCCAGTACTTC
abundance: NA
j_gene: TRBJ2-5
v_gene: TRBV7-2
d_gene: NA

CDR3aa: CASSMASGNEQFF
CDR3nt: TGTGCCAGCAGTATGGCTAGCGGAAATGAGCAGTTCTTC
abundance: NA
j_gene: TRBJ2-1
v_gene: TRBV4-2
d_gene: TRBD2

CDR3aa: CASSSPRFGGSSTDTQYF
CDR3nt: TGTGCCAGCAGTTCACCCCGGTTTGGCGGATCTAGCACAGATACGCAGTATTTT
abundance: large
j_gene: TRBJ2-3
v_gene: TRBV28
d_gene: NA

CDR3aa: CASSPGVYERYF
CDR3nt: TGTGCCAGCAGTCCAGGGGTTTACGAGCGGTACTTC
abundance: NA
j_gene: TRBJ2-7
v_gene: TRBV11-2
d_gene: NA

CDR3aa: CASSKEQVGGYTF
CDR3nt: TGTGCCAGCAGTAAAGAACAGGTGGGCGGCTACACCTTC
abundance: NA
j_gene: TRBJ1-2
v_gene: TRBV2
d_gene: NA

CDR3aa: CASRPGDRVTEKLFF
CDR3nt: TGTGCCAGCAGGCCCGGGGACAGGGTTACGGAAAAACTGTTTTTT
abundance: NA
j_gene: TRBJ1-4
v_gene: TRBV6-1
d_gene: TRBD1

CDR3aa: CASSPRGGQFTDTQYF
CDR3nt: TGTGCCAGCTCACCAAGGGGTGGACAGTTCACAGATACGCAGTATTTT
abundance: NA
j_gene: TRBJ2-3
v_gene: TRBV18
d_gene: NA

CDR3aa: CASSLGTGRDGYTF
CDR3nt: TGTGCCAGCAGCTTAGGGACAGGGCGAGATGGCTACACCTTC
abundance: NA
j_gene: TRBJ1-2
v_gene: TRBV7-6
d_gene: TRBD1

CDR3aa: CASKRLLTNEKLFF
CDR3nt: TGTGCCAGCAAACGGTTATTGACTAATGAAAAACTGTTTTTT
abundance: NA
j_gene: TRBJ1-4
v_gene: TRBV2
d_gene: NA

CDR3aa: CASSLWVGTGSVNEQFF
CDR3nt: TGTGCCAGCAGCTTATGGGTAGGGACAGGGTCGGTAAATGAGCAGTTCTTC
abundance: NA
j_gene: TRBJ2-1
v_gene: TRBV7-9
d_gene: TRBD1

CDR3aa: CASSQGTDYGYTF
CDR3nt: TGTGCCAGCAGCCAGGGGACAGACTATGGCTACACCTTC
abundance: NA
j_gene: TRBJ1-2
v_gene: TRBV4-2
d_gene: TRBD1

CDR3aa: CASSLISGRSSYEQYF
CDR3nt: TGTGCCAGCAGCTTGATTAGCGGGAGGAGCTCCTACGAGCAGTACTTC
abundance: once
j_gene: TRBJ2-7
v_gene: TRBV5-6
d_gene: TRBD2

CDR3aa: CASSPQDGQFF
CDR3nt: TGTGCCAGCAGCCCCCAGGATGGGCAGTTCTTC
abundance: NA
j_gene: TRBJ2-1
v_gene: TRBV7-9
d_gene: NA

CDR3aa: CAWILGIPKGNQPQHF
CDR3nt: TGTGCCTGGATACTTGGGATCCCTAAGGGCAATCAGCCCCAGCATTTT
abundance: NA
j_gene: TRBJ1-5
v_gene: TRBV30
d_gene: NA

CDR3aa: CASSPGTSGKETQYF
CDR3nt: TGTGCCAGTAGCCCCGGGACTAGCGGCAAAGAGACCCAGTACTTC
abundance: NA
j_gene: TRBJ2-5
v_gene: TRBV19
d_gene: TRBD2

CDR3aa: CASSLGYYWETQYF
CDR3nt: TGCGCCAGCAGCTTGGGATATTATTGGGAGACCCAGTACTTC
abundance: once
j_gene: TRBJ2-5
v_gene: TRBV5-1
d_gene: NA

CDR3aa: CAWRQGQGGELFF
CDR3nt: TGTGCCTGGAGACAGGGGCAGGGCGGGGAGCTGTTTTTT
abundance: NA
j_gene: TRBJ2-2
v_gene: TRBV30
d_gene: TRBD1

CDR3aa: CASSLWQYEQYF
CDR3nt: TGTGCCAGCAGTTTATGGCAGTACGAGCAGTACTTC
abundance: large
j_gene: TRBJ2-7
v_gene: TRBV28
d_gene: NA

CDR3aa: CASSPQGPHTEAFF
CDR3nt: TGTGCCAGCAGTCCCCAAGGACCCCACACTGAAGCTTTCTTT
abundance: NA
j_gene: TRBJ1-1
v_gene: TRBV27
d_gene: NA

CDR3aa: CASSLLGISNQPQHF
CDR3nt: TGTGCCAGCAGTTTATTAGGGATTAGCAATCAGCCCCAGCATTTT
abundance: NA
j_gene: TRBJ1-5
v_gene: TRBV28
d_gene: NA

CDR3aa: CASSQNPGTVNEKLFF
CDR3nt: TGCGCCAGCAGCCAAAACCCCGGGACAGTCAATGAAAAACTGTTTTTT
abundance: NA
j_gene: TRBJ1-4
v_gene: TRBV5-1
d_gene: TRBD1